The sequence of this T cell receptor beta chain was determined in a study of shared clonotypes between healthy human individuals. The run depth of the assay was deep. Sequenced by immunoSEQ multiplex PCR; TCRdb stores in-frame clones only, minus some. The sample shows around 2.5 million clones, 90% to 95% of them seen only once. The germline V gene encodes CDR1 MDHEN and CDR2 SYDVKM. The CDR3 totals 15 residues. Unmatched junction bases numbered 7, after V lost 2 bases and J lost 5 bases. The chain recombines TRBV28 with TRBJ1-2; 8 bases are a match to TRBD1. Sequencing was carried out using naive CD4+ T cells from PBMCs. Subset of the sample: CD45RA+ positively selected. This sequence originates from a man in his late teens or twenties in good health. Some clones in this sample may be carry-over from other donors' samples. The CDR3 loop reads CASSLRDRRTYGYTF. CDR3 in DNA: TGTGCCAGCAGTTTACGGGACAGGAGGACTTATGGCTACACCTTC.